The table lists the clone carrying this T cell receptor beta chain with a few counts. Its target is not known. Within the library, unique molecular identifiers were attached to each individual cDNA molecule. TCRdb passed the RACE reads through MiXCR, listing each CDR3 protein once. The sample lists under 95,000 distinct CDR3 sequences, about 8.6% occurring once. This sample stems from a study of human T cells and chemical hapten exposure. About the study: Largely, small differences in pooled library volume made per-sample TCR yields vary. Findings and limits, study-wide: Following DPC sensitization, TCRs present above 1 in 1000 frequency showed no change.

Time point noted: healthy volunteer bleed at 2 weeks. Total RNA came from unfractionated whole blood. Sequenced: whole blood. This TCR was recovered from a female donor in good health. Some clones in this sample may be carry-over from other donors' samples.

The CDR3 region has the DNA TGCGCCAGCAGCCAAGATAGACAGGGGGCCAAAAACATTCAGTACTTC. Its protein is CASSQDRQGAKNIQYF. This chain connects TRBV4-3 to TRBJ2-4; 8 bases map to TRBD1. Per germline, CDR1 LGHNA and CDR2 YSLEER. The CDR3 extends over 16 amino acids. V shed 0 bases and J 1 base; nucleotides not matched to a gene: 2.